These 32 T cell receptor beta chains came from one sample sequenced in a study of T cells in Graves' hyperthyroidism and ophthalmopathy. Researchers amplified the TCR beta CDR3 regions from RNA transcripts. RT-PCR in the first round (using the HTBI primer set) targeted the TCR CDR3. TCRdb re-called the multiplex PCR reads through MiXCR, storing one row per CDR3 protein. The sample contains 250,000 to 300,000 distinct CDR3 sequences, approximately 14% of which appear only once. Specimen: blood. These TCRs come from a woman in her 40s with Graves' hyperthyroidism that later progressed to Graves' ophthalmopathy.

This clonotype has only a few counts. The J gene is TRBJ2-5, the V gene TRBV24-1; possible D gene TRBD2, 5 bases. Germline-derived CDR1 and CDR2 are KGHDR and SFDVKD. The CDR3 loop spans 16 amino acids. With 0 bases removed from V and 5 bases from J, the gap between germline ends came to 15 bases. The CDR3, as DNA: TGTGCCACCAGTGATTTGTCCCGGACTCGTGGTGAGACCCAGTACTTC. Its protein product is CATSDLSRTRGETQYF.

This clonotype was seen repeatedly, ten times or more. The CDR3 spells CSVLSGRAGEQYF. The CDR3 DNA sequence: TGCAGCGTACTGAGCGGGAGGGCCGGCGAGCAGTACTTC. The V and J genes are TRBV29-1 and TRBJ2-7, with 10 positions matching TRBD2. Germline CDR1 and CDR2: SQVTM and ANQGSEA. The CDR3 is 13 amino acids. Trimming at V came to 6 bases and at J to 6 bases, leaving 8 bases not matched to a gene.

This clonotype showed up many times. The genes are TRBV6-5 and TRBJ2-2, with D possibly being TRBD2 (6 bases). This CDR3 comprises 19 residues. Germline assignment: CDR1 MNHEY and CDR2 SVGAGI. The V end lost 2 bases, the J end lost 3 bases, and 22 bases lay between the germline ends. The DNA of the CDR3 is TGTGCCAGCAGTTACCAGGGTGGGGCGGGAAAAGGGGACACCGGGGAGCTGTTTTTT. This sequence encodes CASSYQGGAGKGDTGELFF.

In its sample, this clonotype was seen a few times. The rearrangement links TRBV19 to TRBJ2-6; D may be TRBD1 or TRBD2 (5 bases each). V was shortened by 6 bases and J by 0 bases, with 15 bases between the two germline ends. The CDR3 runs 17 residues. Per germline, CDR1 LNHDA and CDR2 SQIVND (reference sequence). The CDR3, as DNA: TGTGCCAGTAGGACCGGGACGGTTTACTCTGGGGCCAACGTCCTGACTTTC. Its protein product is CASRTGTVYSGANVLTF.

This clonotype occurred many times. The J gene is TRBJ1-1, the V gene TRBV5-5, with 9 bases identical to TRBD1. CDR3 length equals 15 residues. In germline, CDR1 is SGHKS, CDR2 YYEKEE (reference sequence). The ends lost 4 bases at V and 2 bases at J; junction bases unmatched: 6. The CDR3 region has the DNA TGTGCCAGCAGCGGGGGACAGGGACTAAACACTGAAGCTTTCTTT. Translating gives CASSGGQGLNTEAFF.

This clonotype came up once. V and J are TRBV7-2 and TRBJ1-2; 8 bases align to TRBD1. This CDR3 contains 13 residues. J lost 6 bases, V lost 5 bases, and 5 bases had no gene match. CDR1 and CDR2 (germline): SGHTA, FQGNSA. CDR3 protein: CASSGYRGNGYTF. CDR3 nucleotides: TGTGCCAGCAGCGGGTACAGGGGGAATGGCTACACCTTC. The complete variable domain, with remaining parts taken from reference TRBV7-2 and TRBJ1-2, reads GAGVSQSPSNKVTEKGKDVELRCDPISGHTALYWYRQSLGQGLEFLIYFQGNSAPDKSGLPSDRFSAERTGGSVSTLTIQRTQQEDSAVYLCASSGYRGNGYTFGSGTRLTVV.

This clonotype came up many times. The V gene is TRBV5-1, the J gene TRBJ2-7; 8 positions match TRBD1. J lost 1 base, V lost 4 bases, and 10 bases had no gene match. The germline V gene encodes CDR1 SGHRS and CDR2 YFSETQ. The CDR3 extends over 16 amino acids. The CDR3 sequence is CASSPGQGIPSYEQYF. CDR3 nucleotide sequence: TGCGCCAGCAGCCCAGGACAGGGTATTCCGTCCTACGAGCAGTACTTC. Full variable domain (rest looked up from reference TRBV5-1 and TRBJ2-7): KAGVTQTPRYLIKTRGQQVTLSCSPISGHRSVSWYQQTPGQGLQFLFEYFSETQRNKGNFPGRFSGRQFSNSRSEMNVSTLELGDSALYLCASSPGQGIPSYEQYFGPGTRLTVT.

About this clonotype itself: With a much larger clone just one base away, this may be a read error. In DNA form, the CDR3 reads TGTGCCCGCCGATCAGGGGGGGCAGACTATCAGCCCCAGCATTTT. Its translation is CARRSGGADYQPQHF. The rearrangement links TRBV7-8 to TRBJ1-5; 7 nucleotides agree with TRBD1. This CDR3 contains 15 residues. The germline V gene has CDR1 SGHVS and CDR2 FQNEAQ. J gave up 5 bases and V 11 bases, and 15 bases lay outside the gene matches.

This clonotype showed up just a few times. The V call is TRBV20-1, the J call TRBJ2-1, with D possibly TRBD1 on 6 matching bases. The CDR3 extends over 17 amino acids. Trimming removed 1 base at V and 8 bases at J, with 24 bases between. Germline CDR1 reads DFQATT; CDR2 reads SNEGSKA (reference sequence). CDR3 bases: TGCAGTGCTAGAGGTGCCCGCGACAGGTTGAGTTTCTATGAGCAGTTCTTC. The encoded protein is CSARGARDRLSFYEQFF.

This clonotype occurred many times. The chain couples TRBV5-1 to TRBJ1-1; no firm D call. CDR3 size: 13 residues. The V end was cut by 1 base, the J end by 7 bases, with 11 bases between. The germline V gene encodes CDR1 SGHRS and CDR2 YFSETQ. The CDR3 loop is CASSLSAENEAFF. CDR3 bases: TGCGCCAGCAGCTTGTCCGCCGAGAATGAAGCTTTCTTT.

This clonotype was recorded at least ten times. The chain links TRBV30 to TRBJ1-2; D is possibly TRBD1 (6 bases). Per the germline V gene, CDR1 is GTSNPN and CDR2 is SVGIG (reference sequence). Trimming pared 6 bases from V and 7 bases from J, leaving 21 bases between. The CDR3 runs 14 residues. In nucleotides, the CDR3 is TGTGCCTGTTCACCCACAGGGAAGGATAGTGGCTACACCTTC. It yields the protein CACSPTGKDSGYTF.

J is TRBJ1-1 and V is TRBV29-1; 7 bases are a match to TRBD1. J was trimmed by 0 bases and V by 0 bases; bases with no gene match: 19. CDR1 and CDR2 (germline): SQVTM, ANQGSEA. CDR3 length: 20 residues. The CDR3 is CSVEDGEVVGGAFLNTEAFF. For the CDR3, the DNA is TGCAGCGTTGAAGATGGGGAAGTTGTAGGGGGCGCGTTCTTGAACACTGAAGCTTTCTTT.

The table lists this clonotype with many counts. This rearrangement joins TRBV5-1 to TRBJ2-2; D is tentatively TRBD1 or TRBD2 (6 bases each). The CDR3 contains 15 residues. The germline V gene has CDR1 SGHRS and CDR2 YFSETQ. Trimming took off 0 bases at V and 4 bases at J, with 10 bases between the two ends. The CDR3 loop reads CASSLVRGATGELFF. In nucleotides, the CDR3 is TGCGCCAGCAGCTTGGTGAGGGGGGCCACCGGGGAGCTGTTTTTT.

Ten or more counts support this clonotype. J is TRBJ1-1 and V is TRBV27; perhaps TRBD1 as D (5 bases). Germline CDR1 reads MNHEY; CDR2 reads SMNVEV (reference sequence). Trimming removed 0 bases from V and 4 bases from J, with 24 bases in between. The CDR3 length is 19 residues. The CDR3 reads CASSLSNVQRSGGSTEAFF. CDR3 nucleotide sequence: TGTGCCAGCAGTTTATCGAACGTGCAGCGGTCCGGGGGGAGCACTGAAGCTTTCTTT.

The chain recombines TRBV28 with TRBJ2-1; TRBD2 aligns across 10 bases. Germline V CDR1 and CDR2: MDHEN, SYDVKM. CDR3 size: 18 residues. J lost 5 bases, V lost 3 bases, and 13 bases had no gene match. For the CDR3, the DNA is TGTGCCAGCAGTTTCCCGGCTAGCGGGAGTGTGGGGCACAATGAGCAGTTCTTC. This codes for CASSFPASGSVGHNEQFF.

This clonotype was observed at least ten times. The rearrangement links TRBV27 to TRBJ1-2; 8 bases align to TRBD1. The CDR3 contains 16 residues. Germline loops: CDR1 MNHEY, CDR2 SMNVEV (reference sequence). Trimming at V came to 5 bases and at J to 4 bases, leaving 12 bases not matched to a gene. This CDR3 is CASSPRRTGTGYGYTF. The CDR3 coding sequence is TGTGCCAGCAGTCCCCGGCGGACAGGGACCGGCTATGGCTACACCTTC.

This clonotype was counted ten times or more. CDR3 nucleotide sequence: TGTGCCGCGCGGAAAGTTCCGACAGAAGAGCAGTACTTC. Protein product: CAARKVPTEEQYF. The chain recombines TRBV5-8 with TRBJ2-7; tentative D call: TRBD1 (5 bases). In germline, CDR1 is SGHTS, CDR2 YDEGEE. Trimming shortened V by 10 bases and J by 7 bases, and 21 bases separated the two germline ends. The CDR3 spans 13 residues.

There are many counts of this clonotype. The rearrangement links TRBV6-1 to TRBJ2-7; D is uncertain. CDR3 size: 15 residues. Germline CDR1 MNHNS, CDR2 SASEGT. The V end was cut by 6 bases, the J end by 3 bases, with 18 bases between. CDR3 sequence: CASRETQPLHYEQYF. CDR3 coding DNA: TGTGCCAGCAGAGAGACTCAACCTTTACACTACGAGCAGTACTTC.

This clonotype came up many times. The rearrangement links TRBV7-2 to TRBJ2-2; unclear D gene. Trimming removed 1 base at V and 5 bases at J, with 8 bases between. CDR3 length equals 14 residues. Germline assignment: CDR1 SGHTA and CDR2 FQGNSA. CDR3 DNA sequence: TGTGCCAGCAGCTTAGACTCTGGGACCGGGGAGCTGTTTTTT. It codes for CASSLDSGTGELFF.

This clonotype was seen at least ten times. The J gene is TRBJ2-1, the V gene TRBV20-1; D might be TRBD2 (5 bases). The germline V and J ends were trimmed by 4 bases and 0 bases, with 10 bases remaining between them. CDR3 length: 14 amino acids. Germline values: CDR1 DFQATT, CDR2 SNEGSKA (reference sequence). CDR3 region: CSANEGPSYNEQFF. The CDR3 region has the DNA TGCAGTGCTAACGAGGGTCCCTCCTACAATGAGCAGTTCTTC.

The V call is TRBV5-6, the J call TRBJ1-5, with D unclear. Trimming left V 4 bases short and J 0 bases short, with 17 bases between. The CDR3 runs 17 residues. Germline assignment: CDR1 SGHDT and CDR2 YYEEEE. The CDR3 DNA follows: TGTGCCAGCAGCCGATTGAGCGACACTCATAGCAATCAGCCCCAGCATTTT. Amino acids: CASSRLSDTHSNQPQHF.

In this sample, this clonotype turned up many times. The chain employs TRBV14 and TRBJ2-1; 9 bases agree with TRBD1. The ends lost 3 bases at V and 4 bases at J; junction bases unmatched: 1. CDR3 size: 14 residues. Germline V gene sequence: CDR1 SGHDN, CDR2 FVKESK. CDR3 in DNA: TGTGCCAGCAGCCACGGGACAGGGTACAATGAGCAGTTCTTC. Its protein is CASSHGTGYNEQFF.

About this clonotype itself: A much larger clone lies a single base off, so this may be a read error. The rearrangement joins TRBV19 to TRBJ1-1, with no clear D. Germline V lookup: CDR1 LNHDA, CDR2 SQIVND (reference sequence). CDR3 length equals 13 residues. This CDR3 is CASSIQENSEAFF. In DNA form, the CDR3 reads TGTGCCAGTAGTATCCAGGAGAACAGTGAAGCTTTCTTT.

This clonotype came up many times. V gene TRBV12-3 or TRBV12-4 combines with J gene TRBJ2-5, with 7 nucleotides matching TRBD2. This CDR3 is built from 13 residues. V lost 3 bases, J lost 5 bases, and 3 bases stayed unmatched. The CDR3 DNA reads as TGTGCCAGCAGTTTCGGGGAGGGGGAGACCCAGTACTTC. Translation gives CASSFGEGETQYF.

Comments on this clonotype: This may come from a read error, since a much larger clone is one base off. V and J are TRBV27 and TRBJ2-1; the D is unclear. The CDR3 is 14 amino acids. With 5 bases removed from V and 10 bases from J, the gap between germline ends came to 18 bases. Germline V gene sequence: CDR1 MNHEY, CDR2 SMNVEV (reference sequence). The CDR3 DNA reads TGTGCCAGCAGTCCTTCACTCGCCCTATACGAGCAGTTCTTC. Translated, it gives CASSPSLALYEQFF.

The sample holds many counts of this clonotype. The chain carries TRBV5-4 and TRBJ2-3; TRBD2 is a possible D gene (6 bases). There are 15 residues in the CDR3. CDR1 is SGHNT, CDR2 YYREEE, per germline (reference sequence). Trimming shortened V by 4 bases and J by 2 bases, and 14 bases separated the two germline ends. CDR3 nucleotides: TGTGCCAGCAGCCGGGAGAGGGCATCCACAGATACGCAGTATTTT. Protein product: CASSRERASTDTQYF. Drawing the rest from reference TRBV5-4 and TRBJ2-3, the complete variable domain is ETGVTQSPTHLIKTRGQQVTLRCSSQSGHNTVSWYQQALGQGPQFIFQYYREEENGRGNFPPRFSGLQFPNYSSELNVNALELDDSALYLCASSRERASTDTQYFGPGTRLTVL.

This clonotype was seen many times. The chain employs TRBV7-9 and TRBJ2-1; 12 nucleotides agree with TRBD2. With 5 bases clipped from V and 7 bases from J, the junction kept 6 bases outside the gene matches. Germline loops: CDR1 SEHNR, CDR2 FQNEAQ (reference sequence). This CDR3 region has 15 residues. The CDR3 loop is CASSDSLAGGNEQFF. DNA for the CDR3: TGTGCCAGCAGCGACAGCCTAGCGGGAGGGAATGAGCAGTTCTTC.

This chain's CDR3 is CASSLAGTSGRAYNEQFF. Here the CDR3 DNA reads TGTGCCAGCAGCTTAGCCGGGACTAGCGGGAGGGCGTACAATGAGCAGTTCTTC. This sequence joins TRBV7-9 and TRBJ2-1, with 16 bases lining up with TRBD2. V was clipped by 0 bases and J by 4 bases; unmatched bases: 3. This CDR3 comprises 18 residues. The V gene's germline CDR1 is SEHNR and CDR2 FQNEAQ (reference sequence).

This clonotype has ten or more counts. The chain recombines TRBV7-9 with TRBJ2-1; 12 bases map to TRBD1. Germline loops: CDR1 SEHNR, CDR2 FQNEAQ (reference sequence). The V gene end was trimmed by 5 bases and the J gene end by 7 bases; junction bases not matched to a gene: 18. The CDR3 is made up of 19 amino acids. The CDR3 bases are TGTGCCAGCAGCCCCAGGGACAGGGGGCAGAGACTAGCGCATAATGAGCAGTTCTTC. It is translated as CASSPRDRGQRLAHNEQFF.

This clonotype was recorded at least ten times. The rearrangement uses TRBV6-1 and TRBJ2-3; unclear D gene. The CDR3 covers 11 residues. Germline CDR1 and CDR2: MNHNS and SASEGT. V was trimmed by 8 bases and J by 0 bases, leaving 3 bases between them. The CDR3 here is CASYSTDTQYF. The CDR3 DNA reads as TGTGCCAGCTACAGCACAGATACGCAGTATTTT.

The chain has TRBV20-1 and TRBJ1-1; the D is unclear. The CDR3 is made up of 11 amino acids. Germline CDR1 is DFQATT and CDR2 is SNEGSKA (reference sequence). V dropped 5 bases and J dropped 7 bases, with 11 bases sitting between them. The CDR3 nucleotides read TGCAGTGCTTGCCGGGCGTATGAAGCTTTCTTT. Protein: CSACRAYEAFF.

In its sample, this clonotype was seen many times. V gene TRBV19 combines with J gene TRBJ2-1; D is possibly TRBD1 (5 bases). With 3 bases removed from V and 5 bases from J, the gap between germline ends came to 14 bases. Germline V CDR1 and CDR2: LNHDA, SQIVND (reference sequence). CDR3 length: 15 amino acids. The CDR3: CASSIYETDHNEQFF. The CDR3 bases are TGTGCCAGTAGTATCTACGAGACAGACCACAATGAGCAGTTCTTC.